The 6 T cell receptor beta chains presented below share a single source sample, sequenced in a study of a mutant IDH1 vaccine in newly diagnosed glioma. These TCRs are of unknown antigen specificity. The time point denotes: week 35, safety follow-up. The investigators gave 300 ug of mutant IDH1 20-mer peptide in each vaccine dose, together with topical imiquimod. Profiled with immunoSEQ multiplex PCR; TCRdb holds only in-frame clones, not every one. The table shows about 68,000 clones, with roughly 84% occurring only once. The sample in question was PBMCs, obtained from a glioma patient whose treatment included an IDH1 peptide vaccine. The receptors come from a young man with glioma.

This chain links TRBV6-6 with TRBJ2-1; 8 nucleotides agree with TRBD1. CDR1 is MNHNY and CDR2 is SVGAGI in the germline V gene (reference sequence). This CDR3 is 15 amino acids long. V trimming: 5 bases; J trimming: 5 bases; junction bases outside the gene matches: 8. In DNA, the CDR3 is TGTGCCAGCAGTCATACAGGGGGGCGCGACAATGAGCAGTTCTTC. Amino acid sequence: CASSHTGGRDNEQFF.

The V call is TRBV2, the J call TRBJ1-3; D might be TRBD1 (6 bases). Trimming took 6 bases from V and 3 from J, leaving 12 bases between them. The V gene's germline CDR1 is SNHLY and CDR2 FYNNEI. The CDR3 extends over 14 amino acids. CDR3 DNA: TGTGCCAGCAGGGGCAGGGGAGATGGAAACACCATATATTTT. Protein product: CASRGRGDGNTIYF.

This clone was detected only once. This chain joins TRBV18 and TRBJ2-7; D is undetermined. CDR3 size: 12 residues. Trimming removed 3 bases at V and 4 bases at J, with 7 bases between. Germline CDR1 KGHSH, CDR2 LQKENI. DNA for the CDR3: TGTGCCAGCTCACCGGAACCTTACGAGCAGTACTTC. Translation: CASSPEPYEQYF.

This chain uses TRBV4-1 with TRBJ1-2, with 8 nucleotides matching TRBD1. There are 13 residues in the CDR3. Germline trimming cut 4 bases from V and 7 bases from J; bases unmatched to any gene: 5. Germline V gene sequence: CDR1 MGHRA, CDR2 YSYEKL. This chain's CDR3 is CASSLTGASGYTF. The CDR3, as DNA: TGCGCCAGCAGCCTGACAGGGGCCTCTGGCTACACCTTC.

This chain links TRBV4-2 with TRBJ2-5; maybe TRBD2 (6 bases). V dropped 0 bases and J dropped 2 bases, with 19 bases sitting between them. The CDR3 extends over 18 amino acids. CDR1 and CDR2 from the germline V gene are LGHNA and YNFKEQ. In nucleotides, the CDR3 is TGTGCCAGCAGCCAAGATCTTTTGGGGGGATCCCGTCAAGAGACCCAGTACTTC. It is translated as CASSQDLLGGSRQETQYF.

The V and J genes are TRBV6-1 and TRBJ2-7; 8 bases fit TRBD1. The germline V gene encodes CDR1 MNHNS and CDR2 SASEGT. Trimming removed 3 bases from V and 2 bases from J; junction bases left unmatched: 6. The CDR3 runs to 15 residues. The CDR3 sequence is CASSDSGTGPYEQYF. The CDR3 nucleotides are TGTGCCAGCAGTGACTCCGGGACAGGCCCCTACGAGCAGTACTTC.